These 21 T cell receptor beta chains share one sample of origin, sequenced in a study of blood T cell repertoires in COVID-19. Profiled with immunoSEQ multiplex PCR; TCRdb holds only in-frame clones, not every one. Of 90,000 to 110,000 clones listed, 80% to 90% were seen once; the top ten hold 7% to 9%. Sequencing was carried out using peripheral blood. These receptors came from a woman older than 75 with active or convalescent COVID-19.

This clone was observed a handful of times. The rearrangement joins TRBV28 to TRBJ2-2; D may be TRBD2 (6 bases). Germline CDR1 MDHEN, CDR2 SYDVKM. The CDR3 is 12 residues long. Trimming pared 6 bases from V and 5 bases from J, leaving 7 bases between. CDR3 nucleotide sequence: TGTGCCAGCAGCCGGGAGACCGGGGAGCTGTTTTTT. Protein sequence: CASSRETGELFF.

V gene TRBV9 combines with J gene TRBJ1-2, with TRBD1 identical over 7 bases. J gave up 4 bases and V 4 bases, and 10 bases lay outside the gene matches. Germline CDR1 and CDR2: SGDLS and YYNGEE. This CDR3 region has 15 residues. CDR3 sequence: CASSPQPTGLYGYTF. DNA for the CDR3: TGTGCCAGCAGCCCCCAACCGACAGGGCTCTATGGCTACACCTTC.

The rearrangement links TRBV10-3 to TRBJ2-2, with 8 bases fitting TRBD1. The CDR3 is 13 amino acids. V dropped 9 bases and J dropped 2; count of bases not matched to a gene: 2. The germline V gene has CDR1 ENHRY and CDR2 SYGVKD. The CDR3: CAIGQGNTGELFF. In nucleotides, the CDR3 is TGTGCCATAGGACAGGGTAACACCGGGGAGCTGTTTTTT.

This clone has a single count. The chain carries TRBV11-1 and TRBJ1-1; D possibly corresponds to TRBD1 (5 bases). Germline loops: CDR1 SGHAT, CDR2 FQDESV (reference sequence). The CDR3 sequence is 16 residues long. V lost 0 bases, J lost 0 bases, and 11 bases lay in between. CDR3 in amino acids: CASSLARGNLNTEAFF. For the CDR3, the DNA is TGTGCCAGCAGCTTAGCTAGGGGCAATTTGAACACTGAAGCTTTCTTT.

The V and J genes are TRBV4-1 and TRBJ1-5; TRBD1 matches at 7 bases. V gave up 1 base and J gave up 4 bases; unmatched junction bases: 4. The CDR3 covers 15 residues. Germline-derived CDR1 and CDR2 are MGHRA and YSYEKL. The CDR3 region is CASSQVQGPNQPQHF. The CDR3 DNA sequence: TGCGCCAGCAGCCAAGTACAGGGGCCGAATCAGCCCCAGCATTTT.

The chain recombines TRBV27 with TRBJ2-5; 14 nucleotides agree with TRBD2. Germline assignment: CDR1 MNHEY and CDR2 SMNVEV (reference sequence). The CDR3 runs to 16 residues. V lost 5 bases and J lost 6; bases outside the gene matches: 8. The CDR3 DNA is TGTGCCAGCAGTCCAGGGACTAGCGGGAGTGGCAAGACCCAGTACTTC. Residues: CASSPGTSGSGKTQYF.

Only one count was recorded for this clone. The genes are TRBV5-4 and TRBJ2-3; 7 nucleotides align to TRBD2. Per germline, CDR1 SGHNT and CDR2 YYREEE (reference sequence). The V segment lost 0 bases and the J segment 1 base; nucleotides outside the gene matches: 5. The CDR3 spans 16 residues. CDR3 sequence: CASSLESGTRTDTQYF. CDR3 in DNA: TGTGCCAGCAGCTTGGAGAGCGGGACCCGCACAGATACGCAGTATTTT.

This chain uses TRBV10-2 with TRBJ1-3; D gene uncertain. Trimming removed 7 bases from V and 0 bases from J, with 13 bases in between. In germline, CDR1 is WSHSY, CDR2 SAAADI. The CDR3 has 15 amino acids. The CDR3: CASTRDSSSGNTIYF. DNA for the CDR3: TGCGCCAGCACCCGCGACTCTAGCTCTGGAAACACCATATATTTT.

This clone was picked up one time. This chain connects TRBV10-3 to TRBJ2-7; 11 bases are shared with TRBD2. Germline V gives CDR1 ENHRY, CDR2 SYGVKD. Trimming at V came to 8 bases and at J to 3 bases, leaving 9 bases not matched to a gene. This CDR3 comprises 15 residues. The CDR3 sequence: CAIGDATSGNYEQYF. In nucleotides, the CDR3 is TGTGCCATCGGGGACGCGACTAGCGGGAACTACGAGCAGTACTTC.

The V and J genes are TRBV10-2 and TRBJ2-1; 12 nucleotides match TRBD2. The trim removed 10 bases at V and 9 bases at J, leaving 7 bases unmatched. The length of the CDR3 is 13 residues. Germline loops: CDR1 WSHSY, CDR2 SAAADI. CDR3 in amino acids: CATNPGLAGEQFF. As DNA, the CDR3 is TGCGCCACTAACCCGGGACTAGCGGGTGAGCAGTTCTTC.

V usage is TRBV11-2 and J usage is TRBJ2-3, with D uncertain. The CDR3 runs 13 residues. Germline V CDR1 and CDR2: SGHAT, FQNNGV. V shed 1 base and J shed 6 bases, with 8 bases lying between them. Written as DNA, the CDR3 is TGTGCCAGCAGCTTAGGATCCGGTGATACGCAGTATTTT. Encoded protein: CASSLGSGDTQYF.

There are a few counts of this clone. V is TRBV4-2 and J is TRBJ1-6; 9 bases are shared with TRBD1. The CDR3 contains 16 residues. V dropped 0 bases and J dropped 9; count of bases not matched to a gene: 6. Germline-derived CDR1 and CDR2 are LGHNA and YNFKEQ. The DNA for the CDR3 is TGTGCCAGCAGCCAAGAAGGACAGGGGAGAGGTTCACCCCTCCACTTT. This sequence encodes CASSQEGQGRGSPLHF.

This clone was seen only a few times. The gene calls are TRBV24-1 and TRBJ1-5; 8 positions match TRBD1. The germline V gene has CDR1 KGHDR and CDR2 SFDVKD. The CDR3 is 15 amino acids. Germline trimming cut 5 bases from V and 3 bases from J; bases unmatched to any gene: 5. The CDR3 nucleotides are TGTGCCACCAGTGGAGGACAGGGCCACAATCAGCCCCAGCATTTT. Protein product: CATSGGQGHNQPQHF.

This chain connects TRBV14 to TRBJ1-3; D ambiguous. The CDR3 contains 14 residues. V was pared by 4 bases and J by 4 bases, with 11 bases between. CDR1 SGHDN and CDR2 FVKESK come from the germline V gene. Written as DNA, the CDR3 is TGTGCCAGCAGCCCATTCCAGATGGGAAACACCATATATTTT. Translation gives CASSPFQMGNTIYF.

This chain links TRBV7-3 with TRBJ2-1; D perhaps matches TRBD2 (5 bases). The ends were cut back, 1 base at V and 7 bases at J, with 14 bases in the middle. Germline V gives CDR1 SGHTA, CDR2 FQGTGA. CDR3 length: 15 amino acids. CDR3 protein: CASSLMGRAENEQFF. CDR3 bases: TGTGCCAGCAGCTTAATGGGGAGAGCAGAGAATGAGCAGTTCTTC.

The chain recombines TRBV20-1 with TRBJ1-2; weak D call: TRBD1 (5 bases). This CDR3 contains 13 residues. The germline V gene encodes CDR1 DFQATT and CDR2 SNEGSKA (reference sequence). Trimming removed 3 bases from V and 1 base from J, with 9 bases in between. CDR3 loop: CSASTGGNYGYTF. The DNA for the CDR3 is TGCAGTGCTAGTACGGGGGGTAACTATGGCTACACCTTC.

This sequence joins TRBV5-4 and TRBJ1-4; weak D call: TRBD1 (6 bases). This CDR3 has 15 residues. Germline V gene lookup returns CDR1 SGHNT and CDR2 YYREEE (reference sequence). V was pared by 4 bases and J by 2 bases, with 12 bases between. The CDR3 sequence is CASSPNRATNEKLFF. The CDR3, as DNA: TGTGCCAGCAGCCCGAACAGGGCGACTAATGAAAAACTGTTTTTT.

This chain joins TRBV5-1 and TRBJ2-1, with 11 nucleotides matching TRBD2. Looked up from germline, CDR1 is SGHRS and CDR2 is YFSETQ. The CDR3 consists of 17 residues. The V gene end was trimmed by 0 bases and the J gene end by 6 bases; junction bases not matched to a gene: 8. CDR3 sequence: CASSLAPSGLAANEQFF. CDR3 bases: TGCGCCAGCAGCTTGGCCCCCTCGGGACTAGCGGCCAATGAGCAGTTCTTC.

This chain connects TRBV21-1 to TRBJ2-6; TRBD1, the D gene given by the table, was not confirmed from the DNA. TRBV21-1 is an annotated pseudogene. The CDR3 consists of 16 residues. The CDR3 reads CASSKGAPSGANVLTF. The CDR3 nucleotides are TGTGCCAGCAGCAAGGGGGCTCCCTCTGGGGCCAACGTCCTGACTTTC.

This clone has only one observation. The gene calls are TRBV4-1 and TRBJ1-1; no reliable D call. V was cut by 0 bases and J by 1 base, with 9 bases left in between. CDR1 and CDR2 from the germline V gene are MGHRA and YSYEKL. The CDR3 contains 15 residues. CDR3 protein: CASSQERLANTEAFF. Here the CDR3 DNA reads TGCGCCAGCAGCCAAGAAAGACTGGCGAACACTGAAGCTTTCTTT.

The chain links TRBV11-2 to TRBJ2-6, with D uncertain. CDR3 length equals 14 residues. Germline CDR1 is SGHAT and CDR2 is FQNNGV. Trimming stripped 2 bases from V and 4 bases from J, with 6 bases between. CDR3 in DNA: TGTGCCAGCAGCTTACGGTCAGGGGCCAACGTCCTGACTTTC. As protein: CASSLRSGANVLTF.